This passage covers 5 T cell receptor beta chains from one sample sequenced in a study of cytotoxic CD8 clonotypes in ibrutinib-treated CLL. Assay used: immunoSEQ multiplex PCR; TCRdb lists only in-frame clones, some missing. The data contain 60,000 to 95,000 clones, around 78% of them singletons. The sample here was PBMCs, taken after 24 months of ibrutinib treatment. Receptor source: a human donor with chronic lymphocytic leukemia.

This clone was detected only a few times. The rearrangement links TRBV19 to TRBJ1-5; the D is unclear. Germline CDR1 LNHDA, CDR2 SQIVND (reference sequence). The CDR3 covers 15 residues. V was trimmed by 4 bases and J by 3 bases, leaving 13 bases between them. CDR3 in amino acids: CASSTGLGSNQPQHF. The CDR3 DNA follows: TGTGCCAGTAGTACGGGGTTGGGATCCAATCAGCCCCAGCATTTT.

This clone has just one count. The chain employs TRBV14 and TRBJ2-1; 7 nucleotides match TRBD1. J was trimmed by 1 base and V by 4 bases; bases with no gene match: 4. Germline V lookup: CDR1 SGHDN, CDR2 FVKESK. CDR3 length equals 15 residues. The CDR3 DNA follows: TGTGCCAGCAGCCCCAGACAGGGTTCCTACAATGAGCAGTTCTTC. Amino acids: CASSPRQGSYNEQFF.

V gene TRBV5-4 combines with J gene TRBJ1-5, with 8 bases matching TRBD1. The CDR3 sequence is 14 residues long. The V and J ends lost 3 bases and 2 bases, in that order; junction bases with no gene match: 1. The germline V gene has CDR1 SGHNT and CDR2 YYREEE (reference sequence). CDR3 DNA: TGTGCCAGCAGCTCGGACAGGGGCAATCAGCCCCAGCATTTT. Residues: CASSSDRGNQPQHF.

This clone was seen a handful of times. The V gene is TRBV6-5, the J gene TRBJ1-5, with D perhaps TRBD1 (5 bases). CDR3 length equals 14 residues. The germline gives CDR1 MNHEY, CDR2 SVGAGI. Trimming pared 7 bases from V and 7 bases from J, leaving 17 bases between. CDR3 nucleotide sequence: TGTGCCAGCAAGGTAGCGGGGCCCGACCAGCCCCAGCATTTT. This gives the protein CASKVAGPDQPQHF.

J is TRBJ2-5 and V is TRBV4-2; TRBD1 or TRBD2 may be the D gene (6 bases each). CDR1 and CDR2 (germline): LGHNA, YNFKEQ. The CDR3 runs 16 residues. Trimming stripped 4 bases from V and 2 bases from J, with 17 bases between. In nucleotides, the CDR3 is TGTGCCAGCAGCCGGCTTTCCGAAGGGGGGCAAGAGACCCAGTACTTC. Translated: CASSRLSEGGQETQYF.